This entry concerns a single T cell receptor (beta chain). Its antigen remains unknown. The source of the sample is a study of shared clonotypes between healthy human individuals. Across the study: CD4 naive cells filled three plates per donor, CD4 memory three, CD8 naive two and CD8 memory one. Findings and limits, study-wide: In having few donors, the study represented limited genetic and exposure-history diversity. Around 5% of naive CD4 clonotypes were common to a handful of donors. Generation probabilities of non-shared clonotypes were lower (relative to those shared by all four donors).

The CDR3 contains 10 residues. Germline V gives CDR1 SQVTM, CDR2 ANQGSEA. The V and J ends lost 7 bases and 1 base respectively, with 4 bases between them. The assay was immunoSEQ multiplex PCR, and TCRdb's table has in-frame clones only and misses some. The data hold 950,000 to 1,100,000 clones, with roughly 80% observed a single time. The sequence derives from a man aged 18 to 35 in good health. Source material: memory CD4+ T cells sorted from blood. Regarding subset: CD45RA-negative fraction. The chain uses TRBV29-1 and TRBJ2-5, with unresolved D. CDR3 loop: CSAAQETQYF. In DNA, the CDR3 is TGCAGCGCCGCCCAAGAGACCCAGTACTTC.